This T cell receptor beta chain was captured by sequencing in a study of T cells in Graves' hyperthyroidism and ophthalmopathy. Trimming at V came to 7 bases and at J to 3 bases, leaving 27 bases not matched to a gene. This CDR3 comprises 20 residues. Germline CDR1 and CDR2: LNHDA and SQIVND (reference sequence). Criteria for exclusion of patients were uncontrolled infection, other autoimmune disease, pregnancy or lactation. There were TCR beta CDR3 regions amplified from RNA transcripts. First-round RT-PCR targeting the TCR CDR3 was performed with the HTBI primer set. TCRdb independently ran MiXCR on the multiplex PCR reads; one entry per CDR3 protein. The sample has about 640,000 distinct CDR3 sequences, more than 20% seen once.

The sequenced sample was blood. The chain joins TRBV19 to TRBJ2-7; 7 bases match TRBD1. The sequence was collected from a man aged 25 to 40 with Graves' ophthalmopathy. The CDR3 DNA reads as TGTGCCAGTACCCCCAACCGGGACAGTGGGAACGACAACAGGTACTACGAGCAGTACTTC. This gives the protein CASTPNRDSGNDNRYYEQYF.